These 25 T cell receptor beta chains came from one sample sequenced in a study of Ad26.COV2.S vaccination and SARS-CoV-2 variants. Sequenced by immunoSEQ multiplex PCR; TCRdb stores in-frame clones only, minus some. The sample lists more than 150,000 clones, roughly nine tenths occurring once. This specimen consisted of peripheral blood, obtained after recovery from COVID-19. Every receptor here comes from a human donor who had recovered from COVID-19.

This rearrangement joins TRBV27 to TRBJ1-6; 7 positions match TRBD1. This CDR3 is built from 19 residues. V shed 1 base and J 0 bases; nucleotides not matched to a gene: 9. Germline CDR1 is MNHEY and CDR2 is SMNVEV (reference sequence). DNA for the CDR3: TGTGCCAGCAGTTTATGGATACAGGGGAGCAGCTCCTATAATTCACCCCTCCACTTT. It translates to CASSLWIQGSSSYNSPLHF.

J is TRBJ1-5 and V is TRBV5-6, with D unresolved. The CDR3 runs to 15 residues. V shed 4 bases and J shed 0 bases, with 11 bases lying between them. In germline, CDR1 is SGHDT, CDR2 YYEEEE. This chain's CDR3 is CASSLKAFSNQPQHF. CDR3 nucleotide sequence: TGTGCCAGCAGCCTGAAAGCTTTTAGCAATCAGCCCCAGCATTTT.

This clone appeared once. This sequence joins TRBV11-3 and TRBJ2-1; D is unclear. Trimming shortened V by 6 bases and J by 4 bases, and 16 bases separated the two germline ends. The CDR3 has 15 residues. Per the germline V gene, CDR1 is SGHNT and CDR2 is YENEEA. CDR3 nucleotide sequence: TGTGCCAGCAGTTTGGGATTGGGTGGGTACAATGAGCAGTTCTTC. It codes for CASSLGLGGYNEQFF.

This clone was observed a single time. V gene TRBV20-1 combines with J gene TRBJ1-2; unclear D gene. Germline V gene lookup returns CDR1 DFQATT and CDR2 SNEGSKA (reference sequence). This CDR3 region has 14 residues. Trimming took 3 bases from V and 4 from J, leaving 15 bases between them. In DNA, the CDR3 is TGCAGTGCTAGTACCCAGACCGACCTCTATGGCTACACCTTC. Residues: CSASTQTDLYGYTF.

For this clone: Compared with germline, one end of the junction differs, possibly owing to a read error. The chain has TRBV7-9 and TRBJ2-1; D gene unclear. Germline-derived CDR1 and CDR2 are SEHNR and FQNEAQ (reference sequence). The CDR3 is 8 amino acids. As DNA, the CDR3 is TGTGCCAGCAGCTTAGAGCTCTTC. Its protein product is CASSLELF.

This chain connects TRBV6-4 to TRBJ1-2; TRBD1 matches 7 bases. This CDR3 contains 13 residues. Germline CDR1 is MRHNA and CDR2 is SNTAGT. V lost 6 bases to trimming and J lost 11 bases; unmatched junction nucleotides: 12. The CDR3 sequence is CASRTGRRAVYTF. The CDR3 DNA reads TGTGCCAGCAGGACAGGGAGGAGGGCGGTGTACACCTTC.

The rearrangement links TRBV7-3 to TRBJ2-3; unclear D gene. The CDR3 is 13 amino acids. V dropped 3 bases and J dropped 3 bases, with 7 bases sitting between them. Germline V CDR1 and CDR2: SGHTA, FQGTGA. The CDR3 reads CASSLGMTDTQYF. The CDR3 coding sequence is TGTGCCAGCAGCTTGGGAATGACAGATACGCAGTATTTT.

The gene calls are TRBV3-1 (or the pseudogene TRBV3-2) and TRBJ2-1, with 10 bases identical to TRBD2. The CDR3 covers 18 residues. Trimming removed 2 bases from V and 3 bases from J; junction bases left unmatched: 10. CDR1 LGHDT and CDR2 YNNKEL come from the germline V gene (reference sequence). CDR3 coding DNA: TGTGCCAGCAGCCAACCCCTCTCCAGCGGGGGGGACTACAATGAGCAGTTCTTC. It is translated as CASSQPLSSGGDYNEQFF.

The V gene is TRBV3-1 (or the pseudogene TRBV3-2), the J gene TRBJ2-1; D gene ambiguous. The CDR3 has 13 residues. Trimming removed 2 bases from V and 3 bases from J, with 5 bases in between. Germline-derived CDR1 and CDR2 are LGHDT and YNNKEL (reference sequence). The CDR3 nucleotides are TGTGCCAGCAGCCAAAGGAGCTACAATGAGCAGTTCTTC. Amino acid sequence: CASSQRSYNEQFF.

V and J are TRBV7-9 and TRBJ2-3, with D unclear. Germline V lookup: CDR1 SEHNR, CDR2 FQNEAQ (reference sequence). The CDR3 runs 12 residues. The V and J ends lost 3 bases and 6 bases respectively, with 7 bases between them. CDR3 amino acids: CASSLQRDTQYF. The DNA of the CDR3 is TGTGCCAGCAGCTTGCAAAGGGATACGCAGTATTTT.

The chain has TRBV30 and TRBJ2-5; D may be TRBD2 (6 bases). V lost 3 bases to trimming and J lost 3 bases, with 11 bases between them. In germline, CDR1 is GTSNPN, CDR2 SVGIG (reference sequence). The CDR3 spans 13 residues. The CDR3 DNA reads TGTGCCTGGAGGGGGGACTGGGAAGAGACCCAGTACTTC. This sequence encodes CAWRGDWEETQYF. Based on the CDR3 plus reference TRBV30 and TRBJ2-5, the full variable domain is SQTIHQWPATLVQPVGSPLSLECTVEGTSNPNLYWYRQAAGRGLQLLFYSVGIGQISSEVPQNLSASRPQDRQFILSSKKLLLSDSGFYLCAWRGDWEETQYFGPGTRLLVL.

The chain links TRBV5-1 to TRBJ2-1, with 10 bases that match TRBD2. The CDR3 is 16 amino acids. Germline V CDR1 and CDR2: SGHRS, YFSETQ. J gave up 0 bases and V 4 bases, and 4 bases lay outside the gene matches. CDR3 bases: TGCGCCAGCAGCCTAGCGGGAGAAAGCTCCTACAATGAGCAGTTCTTC. The encoded protein is CASSLAGESSYNEQFF.

The chain has TRBV27 and TRBJ2-7; unclear D gene. V lost 10 bases to trimming and J lost 0 bases, with 19 bases between them. There are 15 residues in the CDR3. CDR1 is MNHEY and CDR2 is SMNVEV in the germline V gene (reference sequence). The CDR3 coding sequence is TGTGCCACCGGAACTATCCGACATTTCTCCTACGAGCAGTACTTC. It codes for CATGTIRHFSYEQYF.

The J gene is TRBJ2-3, the V gene TRBV4-2; 8 bases match TRBD2. Germline CDR1 reads LGHNA; CDR2 reads YNFKEQ. With V trimmed by 3 bases and J by 4 bases, 9 bases remained unmatched. CDR3 length: 16 residues. The CDR3 region has the DNA TGTGCCAGCAGCCAGGCCAGCGGGGGAGGCGCAGATACGCAGTATTTT. It codes for CASSQASGGGADTQYF.

The V and J genes are TRBV7-6 and TRBJ2-3, with 10 bases lining up with TRBD2. Germline CDR1 and CDR2: SGHVS and FNYEAQ. This CDR3 is 15 amino acids long. Trimming at V came to 1 base and at J to 4 bases, leaving 2 bases not matched to a gene. DNA for the CDR3: TGTGCCAGCAGCTTAGGGCTAGCGGGGGCAGATACGCAGTATTTT. Protein product: CASSLGLAGADTQYF. Full variable domain (remainder filled in from reference TRBV7-6 and TRBJ2-3): GAGVSQSPRYKVTKRGQDVALRCDPISGHVSLYWYRQALGQGPEFLTYFNYEAQQDKSGLPNDRFSAERPEGSISTLTIQRTEQRDSAMYRCASSLGLAGADTQYFGPGTRLTVL.

The rearrangement uses TRBV6-6 and TRBJ1-2, with unresolved D. CDR3 length: 15 residues. Germline CDR1 MNHNY, CDR2 SVGAGI (reference sequence). Trimming stripped 2 bases from V and 9 bases from J, with 19 bases between. The CDR3 coding sequence is TGTGCCAGCAGTTACGAACCCCCGCGACCTATAAGCTACACCTTC. Amino acid sequence: CASSYEPPRPISYTF.

The V and J genes are TRBV3-1 (or the pseudogene TRBV3-2) and TRBJ2-6, with 7 nucleotides matching TRBD2. The V segment lost 3 bases and the J segment 2 bases; nucleotides outside the gene matches: 1. The CDR3 is 15 amino acids. Germline-derived CDR1 and CDR2 are LGHDT and YNNKEL (reference sequence). The CDR3, as DNA: TGTGCCAGCAGCCACCGGGGGGCTGGGGCCAACGTCCTGACTTTC. Translating it yields CASSHRGAGANVLTF.

The J gene is TRBJ2-5, the V gene TRBV3-1 (or the pseudogene TRBV3-2), with 7 nucleotides matching TRBD1. CDR3 size: 14 residues. Trimming cost V 8 bases and J 2 bases; bases outside gene matches: 8. In germline, CDR1 is LGHDT, CDR2 YNNKEL (reference sequence). CDR3: CASASPGGQETQYF. CDR3 in DNA: TGTGCCAGCGCCTCCCCAGGGGGTCAAGAGACCCAGTACTTC.

This clone was observed a handful of times. V and J are TRBV11-2 and TRBJ2-5, with D uncertain. Germline-derived CDR1 and CDR2 are SGHAT and FQNNGV. The CDR3 covers 11 residues. V was cut by 5 bases and J by 5 bases, with 6 bases left in between. The CDR3 nucleotides are TGTGCCAGCAGCGAGAGGGAGACCCAGTACTTC. This translates into CASSERETQYF.

This chain connects TRBV16 to TRBJ2-5; the match to TRBD1 covers 7 bases. There are 15 residues in the CDR3. V shed 4 bases and J 5 bases; nucleotides not matched to a gene: 10. Germline loops: CDR1 KGHSY, CDR2 FQNENV. Here the CDR3 DNA reads TGTGCCAGCAGCCCCTACAGGGGAAACGGGGAGACCCAGTACTTC. This sequence encodes CASSPYRGNGETQYF.

This clone was seen a single time. The chain combines TRBV6-2 or TRBV6-3 with TRBJ2-5; TRBD2 agrees at 7 bases. With 5 bases clipped from V and 1 base from J, the junction kept 4 bases outside the gene matches. CDR1 and CDR2 (germline): MNHEY, SVGEGT. This CDR3 region has 14 residues. CDR3 in DNA: TGTGCCAGCAGTCTTCTAGCGGCCCAAGAGACCCAGTACTTC. As protein: CASSLLAAQETQYF.

The chain is built from TRBV2 and TRBJ2-1; 11 nucleotides align to TRBD2. Germline values: CDR1 SNHLY, CDR2 FYNNEI. This CDR3 contains 14 residues. The V segment lost 6 bases and the J segment 6 bases; nucleotides outside the gene matches: 4. The CDR3: CASRLAGGTNEQFF. In DNA, the CDR3 is TGTGCCAGCAGATTAGCGGGGGGGACCAATGAGCAGTTCTTC. Filled out from reference TRBV2 and TRBJ2-1, the complete variable domain reads EPEVTQTPSHQVTQMGQEVILRCVPISNHLYFYWYRQILGQKVEFLVSFYNNEISEKSEIFDDQFSVERPDGSNFTLKIRSTKLEDSAMYFCASRLAGGTNEQFFGPGTRLTVL.

This clone was seen only a few times. The gene calls are TRBV3-1 (or the pseudogene TRBV3-2) and TRBJ1-2, with 7 bases fitting TRBD1. The germline CDR1 and CDR2 sequences are LGHDT and YNNKEL (reference sequence). The CDR3 totals 12 residues. J gave up 14 bases and V 3 bases, and 9 bases lay outside the gene matches. The CDR3 nucleotides read TGTGCCAGCAGCCAGGCGGGACAGATCCAAACCTTC. Residues: CASSQAGQIQTF.

The chain combines TRBV27 with TRBJ2-7, with a weak D call TRBD2 (5 bases). V lost 0 bases and J 6 bases, leaving 9 bases between the germline ends. The V gene's germline CDR1 is MNHEY and CDR2 SMNVEV (reference sequence). This CDR3 is built from 13 residues. The CDR3 DNA reads TGTGCCAGCAGTTTATCGATCGGGGTCGAGCAGTACTTC. Translation: CASSLSIGVEQYF.

V is TRBV5-6 and J is TRBJ2-7, with 12 bases that match TRBD2. The germline V gene encodes CDR1 SGHDT and CDR2 YYEEEE. The CDR3 totals 15 residues. J gave up 2 bases and V 3 bases, and 3 bases lay outside the gene matches. Here the CDR3 reads CASSWGTSGPYEQYF. The CDR3 DNA sequence: TGTGCCAGCAGCTGGGGGACTAGCGGGCCCTACGAGCAGTACTTC.